The clone carrying this TCR beta chain showed up just a few times. What it binds is unknown. Sequencing was performed with immunoSEQ multiplex PCR; in TCRdb, only in-frame clones are kept and a portion is missing. The data show some 70,000 clones, roughly 84% seen once. The sample belongs to a study of early stage breast cancer tumors. Study-wide context: Each sample averaged approximately 10-fold read coverage.

The CDR3 loop spans 12 amino acids. Trimming removed 0 bases from V and 8 bases from J, with 7 bases in between. Germline assignment: CDR1 MNHNY and CDR2 SVGAGI (reference sequence). Study outcomes and limitations: Compared with adjacent normal breast tissue, tumors showed about 2.3-fold greater T cell density and higher clonality. In 14 of 16 patients, blood comparison separated tumor from normal breast.

The clonotype was recovered from a person aged 55 to 70 with breast cancer. Sequences were obtained from blood. The genes are TRBV6-6 and TRBJ1-2; D unresolved. The CDR3 spells CASSYSIRGYTF. The CDR3 coding sequence is TGTGCCAGCAGTTACTCGATTCGGGGCTACACCTTC.